This T cell receptor (beta chain) originates from a study of memory CD4+ T cells and cytomegalovirus serostatus. General study points: The CMV-associated TCR signature appears largely within the CD4+ memory repertoire. Repertoires predicted CMV serostatus with median bootstrapped AUC of 0.95.

Single viable CD3+CD4+CD8-CD45RO+ cells were sorted as the memory CD4+ T cells. Total CD4+ T cells were enriched by CD4 positive selection. The authors' processing: After removing out-of-frame reads, around 2.2 million distinct TCRbeta sequences remained. Using immunoSEQ multiplex PCR, the repertoire was profiled, and TCRdb retains in-frame clones only, with some absent. That table is the source of V, J and clone size, and D and trimming were worked out from the DNA. The data show roughly 56,000 clones, more than 75% seen once. V lost 1 base, J lost 1 base, and 13 bases lay in between. This CDR3 comprises 16 residues. The germline gives CDR1 LGHNA, CDR2 YSLEER. Details on this clone: Its specificity is unknown.

The sample comprised memory CD4+ T cells from blood. The chain employs TRBV4-3 and TRBJ1-2; D remains ambiguous. The clonotype comes from an adult in good health and CMV-seronegative. The CDR3 coding sequence is TGCGCCAGCAGCCAAGTCCTTTCATACAGTAACTATGGCTACACCTTC. Its protein is CASSQVLSYSNYGYTF.